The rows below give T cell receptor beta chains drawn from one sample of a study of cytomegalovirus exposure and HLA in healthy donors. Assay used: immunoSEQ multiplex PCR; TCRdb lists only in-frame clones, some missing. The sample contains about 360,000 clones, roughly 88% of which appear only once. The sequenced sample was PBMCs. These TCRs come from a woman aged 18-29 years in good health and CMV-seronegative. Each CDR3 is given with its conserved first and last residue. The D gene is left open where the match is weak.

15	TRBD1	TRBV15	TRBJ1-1	CATSWDRGSNTEAFF	TGTGCCACCAGCTGGGACAGGGGCTCGAACACTGAAGCTTTCTTT
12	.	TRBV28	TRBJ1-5	CASSLQGKPQHF	TGTGCCAGCAGTCTACAGGGAAAGCCCCAGCATTTT
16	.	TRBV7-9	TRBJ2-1	CASSSPSQGPYNEQFF	TGTGCCAGCAGCTCCCCTAGTCAGGGGCCCTACAATGAGCAGTTCTTC
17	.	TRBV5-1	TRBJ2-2	CASSLGSLGPITGELFF	TGCGCCAGCAGCCTAGGGAGTCTGGGCCCCATCACCGGGGAGCTGTTTTTT
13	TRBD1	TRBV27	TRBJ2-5	CASSLGTAKTQYF	TGTGCCAGCAGTCTAGGGACAGCTAAGACCCAGTACTTC
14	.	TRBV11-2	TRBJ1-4	CASSSDISNEKLFF	TGTGCCAGCAGCTCGGACATTAGTAATGAAAAACTGTTTTTT
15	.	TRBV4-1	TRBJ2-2	CASLHTIANTGELFF	TGCGCCAGCCTCCATACTATAGCGAACACCGGGGAGCTGTTTTTT
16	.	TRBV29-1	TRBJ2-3	CSVEDGRTANTDTQYF	TGCAGCGTTGAAGATGGTAGGACAGCAAACACAGATACGCAGTATTTT
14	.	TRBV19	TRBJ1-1	CASSIYAGPTEAFF	TGTGCCAGTAGTATATACGCAGGGCCGACTGAAGCTTTCTTT
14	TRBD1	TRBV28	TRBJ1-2	CASSPRTGGHGYTF	TGTGCCAGCAGTCCCCGGACAGGGGGTCATGGCTACACCTTC
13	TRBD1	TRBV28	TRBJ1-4	CASTRDRAGKLFF	TGTGCCAGCACCCGGGACAGGGCTGGCAAACTGTTTTTT